This T cell receptor beta chain was captured by sequencing in a study of naive and memory T cell subsets. Study-wide points: A few larger clonotypes appeared in naive repertoires, especially CD8, possibly memory cells re-expressing CD45RA. Over 90% of naive TCR sequences appeared only once, unlike memory subsets.

An equimolar mix of two oligonucleotides served as the beta constant-region primer for TRBC1 and TRBC2. Four rounds of PCR amplified the ligated cDNA using nested alpha and beta constant-region primers plus SP2. TCRdb passed the UMI-ligation and nested PCR reads through MiXCR, listing each CDR3 protein once. The profile shows some 82,000 distinct CDR3 sequences, approximately 10% of them singletons. The J segment lost 0 bases and the V segment lost 5 bases, leaving 5 bases of the junction unmatched. Germline V lookup: CDR1 SGHRS, CDR2 YFSETQ. CDR3 size: 14 residues. In this sample, this clonotype turned up once. The antigen is undetermined.

This clonotype was obtained from a human donor in good health. The chain has TRBV5-1 and TRBJ2-7; 7 nucleotides line up with TRBD2. The sequenced material came from naive CD4+ T cells from blood. In nucleotides, the CDR3 is TGCGCCAGCAGTCGGGGGGACCTCTCCTACGAGCAGTACTTC. As protein: CASSRGDLSYEQYF.